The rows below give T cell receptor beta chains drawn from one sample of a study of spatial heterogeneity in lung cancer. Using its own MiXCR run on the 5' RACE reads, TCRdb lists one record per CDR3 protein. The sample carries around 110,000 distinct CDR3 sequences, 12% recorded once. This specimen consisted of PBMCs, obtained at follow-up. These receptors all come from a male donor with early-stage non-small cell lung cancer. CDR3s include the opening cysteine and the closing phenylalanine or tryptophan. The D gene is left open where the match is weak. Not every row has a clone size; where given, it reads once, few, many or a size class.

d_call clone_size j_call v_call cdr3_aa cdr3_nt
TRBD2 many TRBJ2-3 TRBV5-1 CASSLVAGGPQDTQYF TGCGCCAGCAGCTTGGTGGCGGGGGGGCCCCAAGATACGCAGTATTTT
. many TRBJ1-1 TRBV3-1 CASSSGMNTEAFF TGTGCCAGCAGCTCCGGGATGAACACTGAAGCTTTCTTT
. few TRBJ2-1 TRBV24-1 CATSVGSYNEQFF TGTGCCACCAGTGTGGGGTCCTACAATGAGCAGTTCTTC
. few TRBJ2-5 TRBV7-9 CASTQGSGFGETQYF TGTGCCAGCACCCAAGGGTCGGGGTTCGGAGAGACCCAGTACTTC
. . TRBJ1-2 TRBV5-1 CASSLLSNYGYTF TGCGCCAGCAGCTTGCTATCTAACTATGGCTACACCTTC
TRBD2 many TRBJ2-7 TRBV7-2 CASSRGTSPYSYEQYF TGTGCCAGCAGCCGGGGGACTAGCCCCTACTCCTACGAGCAGTACTTC
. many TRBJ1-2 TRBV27 CASSLFGGYGYTF TGTGCCAGCAGTTTATTTGGAGGATATGGCTACACCTTC
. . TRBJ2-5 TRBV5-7 CASSGPGVMPTETQYF TGTGCCAGCAGCGGACCGGGGGTCATGCCAACCGAGACCCAGTACTTC
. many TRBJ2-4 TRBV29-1 CSVEVGENIQYF TGCAGCGTTGAAGTCGGGGAGAACATTCAGTACTTC
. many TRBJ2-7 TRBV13 CASSSGPRDYEQYF TGTGCCAGCAGCTCGGGCCCCAGGGACTACGAGCAGTACTTC
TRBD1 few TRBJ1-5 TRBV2 CASTDRDSNQPQHF TGTGCCAGCACAGACAGGGATAGCAATCAGCCCCAGCATTTT
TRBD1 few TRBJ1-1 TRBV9 CARRRDRGSLNTEAFF TGTGCCAGGAGACGGGACAGGGGGTCCCTGAACACTGAAGCTTTCTTT
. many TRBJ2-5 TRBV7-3 CASSLTEQETQYF TGTGCCAGCAGCTTAACAGAACAAGAGACCCAGTACTTC
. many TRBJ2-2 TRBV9 CASSVAPGGRAGELFF TGTGCCAGCAGCGTAGCGCCAGGAGGAAGAGCCGGGGAGCTGTTTTTT
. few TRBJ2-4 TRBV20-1 CSARVAGLAKNIQYF TGCAGTGCTAGAGTGGCAGGGCTAGCCAAAAACATTCAGTACTTC
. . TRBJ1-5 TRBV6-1 CASSETPNYSNQPQHF TGTGCCAGCAGTGAAACACCCAACTATAGCAATCAGCCCCAGCATTTT
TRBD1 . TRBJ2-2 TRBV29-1 CSVEKDRGPIGELFF TGCAGCGTTGAGAAGGACAGGGGGCCGATCGGGGAGCTGTTTTTT
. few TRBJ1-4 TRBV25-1 CASSESGNEKLFF TGTGCCAGCAGTGAATCCGGTAATGAAAAACTGTTTTTT
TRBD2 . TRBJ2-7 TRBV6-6 CASIEEVAGGRATYEQYF TGTGCCAGCATCGAGGAGGTAGCGGGGGGCCGGGCTACCTACGAGCAGTACTTC
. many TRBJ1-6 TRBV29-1 CSVEFRSSYNSPLHF TGCAGCGTTGAATTCCGGAGCTCCTATAATTCACCCCTCCACTTT
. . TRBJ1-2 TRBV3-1 CASSQGVQEYGYTF TGTGCCAGCAGCCAAGGAGTTCAAGAGTATGGCTACACCTTC
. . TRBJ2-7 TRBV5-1 CASSFTGMDPSSYEQYF TGCGCCAGCAGCTTTACAGGGATGGACCCCAGCTCCTACGAGCAGTACTTC
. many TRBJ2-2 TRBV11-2 CASRRQQNTGELFF TGTGCCAGCAGGCGACAGCAGAACACCGGGGAGCTGTTTTTT
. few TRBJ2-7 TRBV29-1 CSVGQSYEQYF TGCAGCGTTGGACAGAGCTACGAGCAGTACTTC
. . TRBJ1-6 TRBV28 CASSLLLAANSPLHF TGTGCCAGCAGTTTATTGTTGGCAGCTAATTCACCCCTCCACTTT
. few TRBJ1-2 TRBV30 CAWSRTDGNYGYTF TGTGCCTGGAGTCGCACGGACGGCAACTATGGCTACACCTTC
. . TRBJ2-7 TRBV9 CASSLSVGPTYEQYF TGTGCCAGCAGCCTCTCCGTAGGACCAACCTACGAGCAGTACTTC
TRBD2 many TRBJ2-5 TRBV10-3 CAISESSRGGLETQYF TGTGCCATCAGTGAGTCGTCGCGGGGGGGCCTGGAGACCCAGTACTTC
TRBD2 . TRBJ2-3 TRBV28 CASSLNGAGVTSTDTQYF TGTGCCAGCAGTTTAAACGGTGCGGGGGTGACTAGCACAGATACGCAGTATTTT
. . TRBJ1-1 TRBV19 CASSIEGTMNTEAFF TGTGCCAGTAGTATCGAGGGGACTATGAACACTGAAGCTTTCTTT
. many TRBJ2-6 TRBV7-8 CASSLSGSSYGANVLTF TGTGCCAGCAGCTTATCCGGGAGCTCCTACGGGGCCAACGTCCTGACTTTC
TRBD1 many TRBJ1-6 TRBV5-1 CASSLEAGGGDSPLHF TGCGCCAGCAGCTTGGAAGCCGGAGGGGGCGATTCACCCCTCCACTTT
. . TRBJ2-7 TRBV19 CASSKAAGMTYEQYF TGTGCCAGTAGTAAGGCGGCAGGTATGACCTACGAGCAGTACTTC
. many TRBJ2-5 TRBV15 CATSRGGAQETQYF TGTGCCACCAGCAGGGGGGGGGCACAAGAGACCCAGTACTTC
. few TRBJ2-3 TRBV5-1 CASSFQTTDTQYF TGCGCCAGCAGCTTCCAGACCACAGATACGCAGTATTTT
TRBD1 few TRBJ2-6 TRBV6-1 CASSAGGAGANVLTF TGTGCCAGCAGTGCAGGGGGCGCTGGGGCCAACGTCCTGACTTTC